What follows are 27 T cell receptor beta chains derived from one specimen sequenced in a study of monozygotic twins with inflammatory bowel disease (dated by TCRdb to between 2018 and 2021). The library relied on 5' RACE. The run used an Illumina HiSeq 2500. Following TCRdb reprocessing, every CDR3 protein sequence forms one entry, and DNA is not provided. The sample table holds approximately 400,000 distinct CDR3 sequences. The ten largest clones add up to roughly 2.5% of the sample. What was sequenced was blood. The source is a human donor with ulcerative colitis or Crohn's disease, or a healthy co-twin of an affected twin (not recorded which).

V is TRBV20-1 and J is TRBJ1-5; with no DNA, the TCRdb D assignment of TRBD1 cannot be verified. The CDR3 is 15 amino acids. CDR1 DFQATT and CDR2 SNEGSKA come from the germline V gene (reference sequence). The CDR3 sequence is CSASSSGSRDQPQHF.

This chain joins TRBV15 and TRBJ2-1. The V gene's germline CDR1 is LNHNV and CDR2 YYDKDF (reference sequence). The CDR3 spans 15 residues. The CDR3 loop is CATSRDRHSSNEQFF.

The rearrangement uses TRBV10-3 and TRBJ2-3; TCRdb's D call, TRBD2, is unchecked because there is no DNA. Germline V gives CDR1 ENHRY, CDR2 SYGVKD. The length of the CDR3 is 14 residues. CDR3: CAISESGGPDTQYF.

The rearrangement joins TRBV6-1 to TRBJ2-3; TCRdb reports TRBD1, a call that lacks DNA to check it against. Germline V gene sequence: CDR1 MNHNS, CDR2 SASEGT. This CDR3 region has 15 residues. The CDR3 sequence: CASNPGTGGGDTQYF.

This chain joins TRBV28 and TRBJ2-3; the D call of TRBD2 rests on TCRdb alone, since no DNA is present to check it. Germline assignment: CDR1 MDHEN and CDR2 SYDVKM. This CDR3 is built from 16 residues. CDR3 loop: CASSISSGPSPNTQYF.

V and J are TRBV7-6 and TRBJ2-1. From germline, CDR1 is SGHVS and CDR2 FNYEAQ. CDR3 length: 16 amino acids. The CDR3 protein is CASSLWEVSSYNEQFF.

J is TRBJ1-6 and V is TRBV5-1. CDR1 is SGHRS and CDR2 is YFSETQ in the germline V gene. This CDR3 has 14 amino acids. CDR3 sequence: CASSLDAFNSPLHF.

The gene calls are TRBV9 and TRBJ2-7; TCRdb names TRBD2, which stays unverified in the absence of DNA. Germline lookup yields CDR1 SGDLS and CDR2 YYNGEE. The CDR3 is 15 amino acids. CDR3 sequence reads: CASSPTSGSSYEQYF.

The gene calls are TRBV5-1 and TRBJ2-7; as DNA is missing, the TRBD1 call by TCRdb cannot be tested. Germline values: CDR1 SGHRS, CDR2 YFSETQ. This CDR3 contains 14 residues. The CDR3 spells CATRQGALSYEQYF.

CDR3 in amino acids: CASSQGLIAGELFF. This sequence joins TRBV3-1 and TRBJ2-2. Per germline, CDR1 LGHDT and CDR2 YNNKEL (reference sequence). The CDR3 extends over 14 amino acids.

The CDR3 loop reads CATSRDGPGQLYNEQFF. V usage is TRBV15 and J usage is TRBJ2-1; TCRdb indicates TRBD1, and absent DNA this call remains unverified. The CDR3 totals 17 residues. Germline assignment: CDR1 LNHNV and CDR2 YYDKDF (reference sequence).

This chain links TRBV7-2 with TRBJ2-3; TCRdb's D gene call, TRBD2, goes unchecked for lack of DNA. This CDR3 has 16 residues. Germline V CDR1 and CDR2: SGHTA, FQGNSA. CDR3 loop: CASSLRLAGARDTQYF.

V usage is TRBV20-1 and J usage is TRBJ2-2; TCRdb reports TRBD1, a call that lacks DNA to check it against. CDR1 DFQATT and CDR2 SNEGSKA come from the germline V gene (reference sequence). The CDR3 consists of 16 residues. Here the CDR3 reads CSARDGGRLNTGELFF.

The CDR3 loop reads CAISESGSSEAFF. The genes are TRBV10-3 and TRBJ1-1. Germline assignment: CDR1 ENHRY and CDR2 SYGVKD. This CDR3 is built from 13 residues.

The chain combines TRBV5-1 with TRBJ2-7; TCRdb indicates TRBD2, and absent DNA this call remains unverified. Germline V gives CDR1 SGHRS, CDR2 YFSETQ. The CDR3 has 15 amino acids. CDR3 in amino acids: CASSFYAGGTYEQYF.

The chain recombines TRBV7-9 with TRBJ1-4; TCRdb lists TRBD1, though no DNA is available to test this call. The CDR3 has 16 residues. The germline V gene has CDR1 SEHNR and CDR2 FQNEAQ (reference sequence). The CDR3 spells CASSGDRGPGNEKLFF.

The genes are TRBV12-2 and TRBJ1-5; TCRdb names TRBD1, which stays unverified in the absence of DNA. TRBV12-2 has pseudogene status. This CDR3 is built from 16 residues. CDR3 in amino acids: CASRLTRQAHNQPQHF.

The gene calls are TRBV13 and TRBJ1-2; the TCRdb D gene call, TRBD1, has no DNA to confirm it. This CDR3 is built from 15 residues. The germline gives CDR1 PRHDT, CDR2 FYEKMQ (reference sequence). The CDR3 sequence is CASSLGLGQGAGYTF.

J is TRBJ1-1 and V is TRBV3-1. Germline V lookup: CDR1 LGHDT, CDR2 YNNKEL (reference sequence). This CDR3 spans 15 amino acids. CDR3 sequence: CASSRAAGVGTEAFF.

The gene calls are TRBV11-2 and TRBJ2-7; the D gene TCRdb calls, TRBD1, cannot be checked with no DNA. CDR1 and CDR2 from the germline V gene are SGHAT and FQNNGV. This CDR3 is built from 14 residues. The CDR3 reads CASSLSGGVDEQYF.

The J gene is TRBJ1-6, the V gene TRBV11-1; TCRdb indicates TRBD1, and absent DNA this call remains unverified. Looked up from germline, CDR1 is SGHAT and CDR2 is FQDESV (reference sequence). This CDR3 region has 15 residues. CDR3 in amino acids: CASSLAGTGNSPLHF. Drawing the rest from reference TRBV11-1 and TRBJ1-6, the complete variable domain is EAEVAQSPRYKITEKSQAVAFWCDPISGHATLYWYRQILGQGPELLVQFQDESVVDDSQLPKDRFSAERLKGVDSTLKIQPAELGDSAMYLCASSLAGTGNSPLHFGNGTRLTVT.

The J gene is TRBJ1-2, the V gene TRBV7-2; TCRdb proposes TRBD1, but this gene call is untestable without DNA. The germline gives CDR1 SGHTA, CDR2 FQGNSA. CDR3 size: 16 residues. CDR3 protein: CASSPRPGTGAKGYTF.

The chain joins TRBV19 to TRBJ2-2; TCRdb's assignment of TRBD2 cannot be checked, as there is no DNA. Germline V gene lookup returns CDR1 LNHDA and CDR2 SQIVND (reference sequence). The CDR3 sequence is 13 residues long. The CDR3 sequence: CASSFSSGGELFF.

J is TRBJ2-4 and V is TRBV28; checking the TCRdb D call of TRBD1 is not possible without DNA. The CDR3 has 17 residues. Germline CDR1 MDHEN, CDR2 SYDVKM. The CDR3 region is CASSLPRRDLTKNIQYF.

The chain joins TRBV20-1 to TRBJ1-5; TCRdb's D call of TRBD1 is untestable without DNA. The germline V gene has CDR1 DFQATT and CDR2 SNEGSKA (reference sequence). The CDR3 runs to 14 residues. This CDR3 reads CSASGGEVSQPQHF.

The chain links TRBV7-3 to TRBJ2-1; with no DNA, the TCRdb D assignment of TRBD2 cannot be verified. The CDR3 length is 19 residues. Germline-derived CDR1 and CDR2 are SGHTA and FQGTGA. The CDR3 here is CASSLRVAGGLSSYNEQFF.

Here the CDR3 reads CASSLEGGSSYEQYF. This chain uses TRBV7-9 with TRBJ2-7. Germline loops: CDR1 SEHNR, CDR2 FQNEAQ (reference sequence). The CDR3 is 15 residues long.